What follows are 27 T cell receptor beta chains derived from one specimen sequenced in a study of CD8 T cells in ankylosing spondylitis listed by TCRdb under 2017. Library preparation was by 5' RACE. The sequencing machine was an Illumina HiSeq 2500. TCRdb reworked the public reads: Q25 trimming with fastp, MiXCR clone assembly, productive beta chains retained. Every entry covers one CDR3 protein and lists the most common genes and DNA from its rows. The sample profile shows about 340,000 distinct CDR3 sequences; 20% of them were found once. The biggest ten clones account for roughly 13% of the sample. Sequencing was done on a sample of blood, either unsorted or a sorted T cell fraction (not recorded which). These receptors originate from a male donor with ankylosing spondylitis or in good health (not recorded which).

A word on this clonotype: The junction and the germline gene differ at one end; a read error may be behind it. The CDR3 nucleotides are TGTGCCAGCAGCTTAGGGGCCGTGAGGGACTTT. Translation: CASSLGAVRDF. The gene calls are TRBV7-9 and TRBJ1-1, with D hard to call. CDR3 length: 11 residues. Germline values: CDR1 SEHNR, CDR2 FQNEAQ (reference sequence).

This chain links TRBV12-3 or TRBV12-4 with TRBJ2-2; D unclear. Trimming took 6 bases from V and 5 from J, leaving 10 bases between them. The CDR3 is 13 residues long. The CDR3 loop reads CASSSSKTGELFF. For the CDR3, the DNA is TGTGCCAGCAGCTCTAGTAAAACCGGGGAGCTGTTTTTT.

The genes are TRBV20-1 and TRBJ1-1; 7 bases are a match to TRBD1. The germline V gene has CDR1 DFQATT and CDR2 SNEGSKA (reference sequence). The CDR3 sequence is 13 residues long. The V segment lost 2 bases and the J segment 5 bases; nucleotides outside the gene matches: 5. The CDR3 sequence: CSARKGALTEAFF. Here the CDR3 DNA reads TGCAGTGCTAGAAAGGGGGCCCTAACTGAAGCTTTCTTT.

The genes are TRBV7-9 and TRBJ2-2; D not certain. This CDR3 comprises 12 residues. Trimming left V 10 bases short and J 4 bases short, with 10 bases between. The V gene's germline CDR1 is SEHNR and CDR2 FQNEAQ (reference sequence). In DNA, the CDR3 is TGTGCCACCGTTAACAGCACCGGGGAGCTGTTTTTT. The encoded protein is CATVNSTGELFF.

The chain couples TRBV11-3 to TRBJ2-2; 9 bases align to TRBD1. CDR3 length equals 16 residues. The germline V gene encodes CDR1 SGHNT and CDR2 YENEEA. V gave up 4 bases and J gave up 8 bases; unmatched junction bases: 11. CDR3 sequence reads: CASSSRTGEGRGELFF. DNA of the CDR3: TGTGCCAGCAGCTCACGGACAGGGGAGGGACGGGGGGAGCTGTTTTTT.

The V gene is TRBV11-1, the J gene TRBJ2-5; 12 bases align to TRBD2. Germline V gene lookup returns CDR1 SGHAT and CDR2 FQDESV (reference sequence). This CDR3 is built from 14 residues. V dropped 5 bases and J dropped 4; count of bases not matched to a gene: 2. The CDR3 region is CASSRTSGAETQYF. The CDR3 nucleotides are TGTGCCAGCAGCCGGACTAGCGGGGCAGAGACCCAGTACTTC.

The V and J genes are TRBV27 and TRBJ2-5; no clear D gene. The CDR3 length is 13 residues. Trimming took off 5 bases at V and 3 bases at J, with 10 bases between the two ends. CDR1 is MNHEY and CDR2 is SMNVEV in the germline V gene (reference sequence). In nucleotides, the CDR3 is TGTGCCAGCAGTCCCGACCCAGAAGAGACCCAGTACTTC. Amino acids: CASSPDPEETQYF.

The J gene is TRBJ2-1, the V gene TRBV12-3 or TRBV12-4; D may be TRBD1 or TRBD2 (5 bases each). The V end was cut by 4 bases, the J end by 14 bases, with 12 bases between. The CDR3 extends over 11 amino acids. The CDR3 sequence is CASSSGTPEFF. Here the CDR3 DNA reads TGTGCCAGCAGTTCCGGGACCCCAGAGTTCTTC.

This clonotype was recorded at least ten times. The chain has TRBV9 and TRBJ1-2; 8 bases line up with TRBD1. Germline loops: CDR1 SGDLS, CDR2 YYNGEE. Germline trimming cut 3 bases from V and 4 bases from J; bases unmatched to any gene: 2. The CDR3 has 13 residues. The DNA for the CDR3 is TGTGCCAGCAGCGCCGGGACAGGCTATGGCTACACCTTC. This sequence encodes CASSAGTGYGYTF.

The CDR3 sequence: CATSRGGGEDQPQHF. The CDR3 DNA reads as TGTGCCACCAGCAGAGGGGGGGGCGAGGATCAGCCCCAGCATTTT. This chain links TRBV15 with TRBJ1-5, with D possibly TRBD1 on 6 matching bases. This CDR3 comprises 15 residues. Germline V CDR1 and CDR2: LNHNV, YYDKDF (reference sequence). Trimming shortened V by 1 base and J by 5 bases, and 12 bases separated the two germline ends.

V is TRBV28 and J is TRBJ1-1, with D possibly matching TRBD1 (5 bases). Germline loops: CDR1 MDHEN, CDR2 SYDVKM. Trimming left V 5 bases short and J 6 bases short, with 13 bases between. The CDR3 sequence is 13 residues long. CDR3 sequence (DNA): TGTGCCAGCAGTCCGGGGGACGGGGCTGAAGCTTTCTTT. This translates into CASSPGDGAEAFF.

This clonotype has more than one count but fewer than ten. J is TRBJ2-7 and V is TRBV9; 9 nucleotides align to TRBD2. The CDR3 consists of 14 residues. Trimming removed 0 bases from V and 5 bases from J; junction bases left unmatched: 3. In germline, CDR1 is SGDLS, CDR2 YYNGEE. The CDR3 spells CASSVEGGGDEQYF. As DNA, the CDR3 is TGTGCCAGCAGCGTAGAGGGCGGGGGGGACGAGCAGTACTTC.

This clonotype was recorded once. The rearrangement joins TRBV9 to TRBJ2-7; the D call may be TRBD1 or TRBD2 (5 bases each). The CDR3 is made up of 15 amino acids. Trimming removed 3 bases from V and 0 bases from J, with 13 bases in between. Germline loops: CDR1 SGDLS, CDR2 YYNGEE. The CDR3 spells CASSARTGTSYEQYF. The DNA for the CDR3 is TGTGCCAGCAGCGCCCGAACTGGGACCTCCTACGAGCAGTACTTC.

This chain links TRBV5-1 with TRBJ2-1; 8 nucleotides align to TRBD2. The V and J ends lost 2 bases and 9 bases, in that order; junction bases with no gene match: 13. Germline V gene lookup returns CDR1 SGHRS and CDR2 YFSETQ. This CDR3 comprises 16 residues. CDR3 region: CASSLLAGGLISEQFF. CDR3 sequence (DNA): TGCGCCAGCAGCTTACTGGCGGGGGGTTTAATTAGTGAGCAGTTCTTC.

This clonotype was observed a few times. This rearrangement joins TRBV9 to TRBJ2-7; 7 bases map to TRBD1. V lost 0 bases and J lost 6; bases outside the gene matches: 3. The CDR3 has 13 residues. Germline V gene data show CDR1 as SGDLS and CDR2 as YYNGEE. The CDR3 region is CASSVAQGLEQYF. The CDR3 nucleotides read TGTGCCAGCAGCGTAGCACAGGGGCTCGAGCAGTACTTC.

In this sample, this clonotype turned up a few times. The rearrangement uses TRBV6-5 and TRBJ1-2; D is perhaps TRBD1 (5 bases). CDR3 size: 15 residues. V was shortened by 0 bases and J by 4 bases, with 12 bases between the two germline ends. Per the germline V gene, CDR1 is MNHEY and CDR2 is SVGAGI. In DNA form, the CDR3 reads TGTGCCAGCAGTTACTCGGGGGAAACCATCTATGGCTACACCTTC. This gives the protein CASSYSGETIYGYTF.

V is TRBV20-1 and J is TRBJ2-5, with 14 nucleotides matching TRBD2. Germline values: CDR1 DFQATT, CDR2 SNEGSKA (reference sequence). The CDR3 runs to 15 residues. J was trimmed by 4 bases and V by 6 bases; bases with no gene match: 7. The CDR3 loop reads CSARTSGGSRETQYF. CDR3 DNA: TGCAGTGCCCGGACTAGCGGGGGGAGTAGAGAGACCCAGTACTTC.

In its sample, this clonotype was seen a few times. The chain joins TRBV19 to TRBJ1-5; a possible D gene is TRBD1 (5 bases). The CDR3 has 14 residues. CDR1 and CDR2 (germline): LNHDA, SQIVND (reference sequence). Deletions cut 6 bases from V and 5 bases from J, with 14 bases between. The CDR3 here is CASSWGVSYQPQHF. The CDR3 DNA reads TGTGCCAGTAGCTGGGGGGTATCCTATCAGCCCCAGCATTTT. Full variable domain (rest looked up from reference TRBV19 and TRBJ1-5): DGGITQSPKYLFRKEGQNVTLSCEQNLNHDAMYWYRQDPGQGLRLIYYSQIVNDFQKGDIAEGYSVSREKKESFPLTVTSAQKNPTAFYLCASSWGVSYQPQHFGDGTRLSIL.

The table lists this clonotype with a few counts. V is TRBV29-1 and J is TRBJ2-7; D remains unclear. Between the trimmed V and J ends, which lost 3 bases and 5 bases, there was a span of 11 bases. This CDR3 region has 12 residues. Germline V lookup: CDR1 SQVTM, CDR2 ANQGSEA. The CDR3 loop is CSVEFRVNEQYF. The CDR3 nucleotides are TGCAGCGTTGAGTTCCGTGTAAACGAGCAGTACTTC.

This clonotype was found a few times. J is TRBJ2-2 and V is TRBV29-1; D is ambiguous. CDR3 length: 12 amino acids. Germline V gene lookup returns CDR1 SQVTM and CDR2 ANQGSEA. Trimming cost V 3 bases and J 5 bases, with 7 bases left between them. The CDR3 coding sequence is TGCAGCGTTGAGGGGTTGACCGGGGAGCTGTTTTTT. It translates to CSVEGLTGELFF.

The rearrangement links TRBV12-3 or TRBV12-4 to TRBJ2-7; D unresolved. The CDR3 loop spans 12 amino acids. V was cut by 8 bases and J by 2 bases, with 10 bases left in between. The CDR3 loop is CASRAGTYEQYF. The CDR3 DNA is TGTGCCAGCCGGGCAGGAACCTACGAGCAGTACTTC.

This clonotype appeared a few times. V is TRBV7-9 and J is TRBJ2-7; no clear D. This CDR3 region has 15 residues. Trimming pared 3 bases from V and 1 base from J, leaving 13 bases between. Germline values: CDR1 SEHNR, CDR2 FQNEAQ (reference sequence). The CDR3 protein is CASSLGPPSSYEQYF. In DNA, the CDR3 is TGTGCCAGCAGCTTGGGCCCCCCTTCGTCCTACGAGCAGTACTTC.

This clonotype has at least ten counts. The chain has TRBV7-9 and TRBJ2-7; possibly TRBD1 for D (6 bases). Germline loops: CDR1 SEHNR, CDR2 FQNEAQ (reference sequence). CDR3 length: 13 amino acids. V was shortened by 6 bases and J by 3 bases, with 12 bases between the two germline ends. The CDR3 loop is CASSETGNYEQYF. Written as DNA, the CDR3 is TGTGCCAGCAGTGAAACAGGGAACTACGAGCAGTACTTC.

This clonotype was observed a handful of times. The rearrangement joins TRBV27 to TRBJ2-7; D perhaps matches TRBD1 (6 bases). CDR1 is MNHEY, CDR2 SMNVEV, per germline (reference sequence). V dropped 0 bases and J dropped 0 bases, with 12 bases sitting between them. The CDR3 spans 16 residues. CDR3 DNA sequence: TGTGCCAGCAGTTTATCAGGGGGACGGAGCTCCTACGAGCAGTACTTC. Residues: CASSLSGGRSSYEQYF.

V and J are TRBV7-9 and TRBJ2-1, with TRBD1 as a possible D gene (6 bases). Per the germline V gene, CDR1 is SEHNR and CDR2 is FQNEAQ (reference sequence). CDR3 length: 13 amino acids. Trimming shortened V by 5 bases and J by 2 bases, and 7 bases separated the two germline ends. CDR3 residues: CASSNRAYNEQFF. As DNA, the CDR3 is TGTGCCAGCAGCAACAGGGCCTACAATGAGCAGTTCTTC. Drawing the rest from reference TRBV7-9 and TRBJ2-1, the complete variable domain is DTGVSQNPRHKITKRGQNVTFRCDPISEHNRLYWYRQTLGQGPEFLTYFQNEAQLEKSRLLSDRFSAERPKGSFSTLEIQRTEQGDSAMYLCASSNRAYNEQFFGPGTRLTVL.

The rearrangement links TRBV3-1 to TRBJ2-2; D remains unclear. CDR1 is LGHDT and CDR2 is YNNKEL in the germline V gene (reference sequence). Trimming removed 0 bases from V and 5 bases from J, with 10 bases in between. This CDR3 spans 15 amino acids. The CDR3 nucleotides read TGTGCCAGCAGCCAAGATAGTGGGGTAACCGGGGAGCTGTTTTTT. This codes for CASSQDSGVTGELFF.

J is TRBJ2-4 and V is TRBV6-5, with TRBD1 as a possible D gene (6 bases). Trimming shortened V by 6 bases and J by 5 bases, and 8 bases separated the two germline ends. Looked up from germline, CDR1 is MNHEY and CDR2 is SVGAGI. The CDR3 contains 12 residues. The chain's CDR3 is CASRTGQNIQYF. The CDR3 DNA follows: TGTGCCAGCAGGACAGGACAAAACATTCAGTACTTC.